This T cell receptor beta chain was documented in a study of Ad26.COV2.S vaccination and SARS-CoV-2 variants. Whole-study results and caveats: Post-vaccination breadth of spike-specific CD8+ and CD4+ T cell responses was reportedly substantial. Vaccine recipients showed a spike-specific TCR breadth that was higher than in placebo recipients. Non-spike TCR breadth showed similarity between vaccine and placebo recipients.

This clone has only one observation. Its target is not known. The CDR3 runs 18 residues. V was clipped by 4 bases and J by 3 bases; unmatched bases: 15. Germline values: CDR1 MNHNS, CDR2 SASEGT. Sequencing used immunoSEQ multiplex PCR; TCRdb keeps in-frame clones, though not all of them. Altogether more than 40,000 clones are present, 65% to 90% being singletons, with the ten largest covering approximately 51%. The chain carries TRBV6-1 and TRBJ1-2; 9 nucleotides match TRBD1. Sequencing used peripheral blood, obtained after recovery from COVID-19. The receptor's source is a human donor who had recovered from COVID-19. CDR3 in amino acids: CASSAQISTGTGHYGYTF. As DNA, the CDR3 is TGTGCCAGCAGTGCCCAAATTTCTACCGGGACAGGGCACTATGGCTACACCTTC.